This is a list of T cell receptor beta chains from one sample in a study of blood T cell repertoires in COVID-19. Produced via immunoSEQ multiplex PCR; TCRdb's table is partial and in-frame only. Found here are about 100,000 clones, approximately 80% of them singletons; the top ten hold about 12%. The sample comprised peripheral blood. The origin of the receptors is a woman in her seventies with acute or convalescent COVID-19. The CDR3 runs from the conserved cysteine through the conserved F or W. D genes are given only for firm matches. Some rows have no size entry. The others give once, few or many, or a class for an expanded clone.

J	D	V	size	CDR3	DNA
TRBJ1-2	TRBD1	TRBV6-5	.	CASSYSGTGKTGYTF	TGTGCCAGCAGTTACTCGGGGACAGGAAAGACAGGCTACACCTTC
TRBJ2-3	TRBD2	TRBV10-2	few	CASSESRLAGADTQYF	TGCGCCAGCAGTGAGTCAAGACTAGCGGGGGCAGATACGCAGTATTTT
TRBJ2-2	.	TRBV7-2	.	CASSWSGGGNTGELFF	TGTGCCAGCAGCTGGAGTGGTGGAGGGAACACCGGGGAGCTGTTTTTT
TRBJ2-1	TRBD1	TRBV12-5	.	CASGGGQVIYNEQFF	TGTGCTAGTGGGGGGGGACAGGTAATCTACAATGAGCAGTTCTTC
TRBJ2-6	.	TRBV5-8	.	CASSTDLGGVISGANVLTF	TGTGCCAGCTCTACGGATTTGGGGGGAGTGATCTCTGGGGCCAACGTCCTGACTTTC
TRBJ2-1	TRBD1	TRBV6-5	.	CASSSRTGAPNEQFF	TGTGCCAGCAGTTCCAGGACAGGGGCTCCCAATGAGCAGTTCTTC
TRBJ1-1	TRBD1	TRBV19	.	CASSSNGQAHTEAFF	TGTGCCAGTAGTTCCAATGGACAGGCCCACACTGAAGCTTTCTTT
TRBJ1-1	.	TRBV18	.	CASSPARGNTEAFF	TGTGCCAGCTCACCAGCTAGGGGGAACACTGAAGCTTTCTTT
TRBJ2-5	.	TRBV9	.	CASSPRPGQETQYF	TGTGCCAGCAGCCCCCGCCCGGGGCAAGAGACCCAGTACTTC
TRBJ1-5	TRBD1	TRBV2	.	CASNRDRAGDQPQHF	TGTGCCAGCAACCGGGACAGGGCAGGGGATCAGCCCCAGCATTTT
TRBJ2-2	TRBD1	TRBV9	.	CASSVSPAGTGRGGGELFF	TGTGCCAGCAGCGTATCCCCCGCCGGGACAGGAAGAGGTGGCGGGGAGCTGTTTTTT
TRBJ1-4	TRBD1	TRBV5-1	once	CASSLGGGEEKLFF	TGCGCCAGCAGCTTAGGGGGCGGTGAGGAAAAACTGTTTTTT
TRBJ2-6	.	TRBV7-3	.	CASSLRGSGANVLTF	TGTGCCAGCAGCTTGAGGGGGTCTGGGGCCAACGTCCTGACTTTC
TRBJ1-5	TRBD1	TRBV24-1	once	CATSDLTPTRQGVGESTQPQHF	TGTGCCACCAGTGATTTGACCCCTACGAGACAGGGGGTGGGGGAATCGACTCAGCCCCAGCATTTT
TRBJ2-1	TRBD2	TRBV29-1	.	CSATVAGNEQFF	TGCAGCGCCACAGTAGCGGGGAATGAGCAGTTCTTC
TRBJ1-2	.	TRBV7-2	.	CASREGREGYTF	TGTGCCAGTAGGGAAGGGAGAGAAGGCTACACCTTC
TRBJ1-1	.	TRBV6-2/TRBV6-3	.	CASSYKPEGPTEAFF	TGTGCCAGCAGTTACAAACCGGAGGGGCCCACTGAAGCTTTCTTT
TRBJ2-7	.	TRBV4-1	few	CASSQEQGYEQYF	TGCGCCAGCAGCCAAGAACAGGGCTACGAGCAGTACTTC
TRBJ2-1	TRBD2	TRBV10-3	few	CAIRTSGGETNEQFF	TGTGCCATCAGGACTAGCGGGGGGGAGACCAATGAGCAGTTCTTC
TRBJ1-4	TRBD1	TRBV19	.	CASSPQGAELNEKLFF	TGTGCCAGTAGTCCCCAGGGGGCGGAACTGAATGAAAAACTGTTTTTT
TRBJ2-7	TRBD1	TRBV7-2	.	CASSLFVGQGNAYEQYF	TGTGCCAGCAGCTTATTTGTGGGACAGGGAAATGCCTACGAGCAGTACTTC
TRBJ1-5	.	TRBV4-1	.	CASSQQGPANQPQHF	TGCGCCAGCAGCCAGCAGGGCCCGGCGAATCAGCCCCAGCATTTT
TRBJ2-3	TRBD2	TRBV19	.	CASSWTRESDTQYF	TGTGCCAGTAGTTGGACTAGAGAGTCCGATACGCAGTATTTT
TRBJ1-2	.	TRBV6-1	.	CASSDDLRGRYTF	TGTGCCAGCAGTGATGATCTCAGGGGTCGCTACACCTTC
TRBJ1-3	.	TRBV18	.	CASATAGLRGNTIYF	TGTGCCAGCGCCACCGCGGGCCTCAGGGGAAACACCATATATTTT
TRBJ2-1	TRBD1	TRBV19	once	CASISGTGYIGEQFF	TGTGCCAGTATCTCCGGGACAGGGTATATCGGCGAGCAGTTCTTC
TRBJ2-3	TRBD2	TRBV5-8	.	CASSSGLAGGTDTQYF	TGTGCCAGCAGCTCCGGACTAGCGGGGGGCACAGATACGCAGTATTTT
TRBJ1-3	.	TRBV30	.	CACRRGGSGNTIYF	TGTGCCTGTCGCCGGGGGGGTTCTGGAAACACCATATATTTT
TRBJ2-2	.	TRBV6-5	.	CASTLASANTGELFF	TGTGCCAGCACCCTAGCTTCCGCGAACACCGGGGAGCTGTTTTTT